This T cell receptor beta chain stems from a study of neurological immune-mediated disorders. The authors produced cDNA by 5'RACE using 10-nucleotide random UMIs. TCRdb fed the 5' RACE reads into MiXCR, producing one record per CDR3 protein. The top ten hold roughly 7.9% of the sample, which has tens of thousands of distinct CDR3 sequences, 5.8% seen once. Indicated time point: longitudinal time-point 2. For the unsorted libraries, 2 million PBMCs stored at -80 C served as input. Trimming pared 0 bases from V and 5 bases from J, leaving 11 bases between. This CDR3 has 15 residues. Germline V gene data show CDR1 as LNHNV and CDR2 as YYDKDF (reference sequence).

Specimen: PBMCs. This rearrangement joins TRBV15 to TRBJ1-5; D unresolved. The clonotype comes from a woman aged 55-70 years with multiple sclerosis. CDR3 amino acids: CATSRDNKDYQPQHF. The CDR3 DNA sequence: TGTGCCACCAGCAGAGATAATAAGGACTATCAGCCCCAGCATTTT.